This T cell receptor beta chain was sequenced during a study of blood T cell repertoires in COVID-19. For the study at large: The United States, Italy and Spain were the sources of the acute and convalescent COVID-19 samples.

Generated by immunoSEQ multiplex PCR, the TCRdb table keeps only in-frame clones and is missing some. The sample consists of some 62,000 clones, about 90% of them appearing once. This CDR3 spans 16 amino acids. With 6 bases clipped from V and 0 bases from J, the junction kept 7 bases outside the gene matches. Germline lookup yields CDR1 LNHDA and CDR2 SQIVND (reference sequence). The V call is TRBV19, the J call TRBJ2-5; 10 bases fit TRBD2. The clonotype was recovered from a human donor in a cohort sampled during active COVID-19. The sequenced material came from peripheral blood. In DNA form, the CDR3 reads TGTGCCAGTAGCGTACTAGCGGGATTGTACCAAGAGACCCAGTACTTC. Residues: CASSVLAGLYQETQYF.